These 9 T cell receptor beta chains were sequenced from one sample in a study of OX40 agonist ivuxolimab in advanced cancers. The assay was immunoSEQ multiplex PCR, and TCRdb's table has in-frame clones only and misses some. The sample shows tens of thousands of clones, around nine tenths of them seen only once. The sequenced sample was CD4+ or CD8+ T cells sorted from blood, obtained in a trial of the OX40 agonist ivuxolimab. The receptor set was obtained from an adult with an advanced solid tumor such as melanoma, head and neck, liver or kidney cancer.

This chain joins TRBV10-3 and TRBJ2-7; unclear D gene. Trimming shortened V by 8 bases and J by 3 bases, and 11 bases separated the two germline ends. CDR3 length: 12 amino acids. CDR1 is ENHRY and CDR2 is SYGVKD in the germline V gene. The CDR3 sequence: CAISPSGYEQYF. The CDR3 coding sequence is TGTGCCATCTCCCCCTCTGGCTACGAGCAGTACTTC.

The gene calls are TRBV11-2 and TRBJ2-4, with 11 positions matching TRBD2. CDR1 is SGHAT, CDR2 FQNNGV, per germline. The CDR3 sequence is 14 residues long. V shed 5 bases and J 8 bases; nucleotides not matched to a gene: 5. The CDR3 loop is CASSRRGLADIQYF. The CDR3 bases are TGTGCCAGCAGCCGGCGGGGACTAGCGGACATTCAGTACTTC. The full variable domain, in which reference TRBV11-2 and TRBJ2-4 provide the parts outside the CDR3, is EAGVAQSPRYKIIEKRQSVAFWCNPISGHATLYWYQQILGQGPKLLIQFQNNGVVDDSQLPKDRFSAERLKGVDSTLKIQPAKLEDSAVYLCASSRRGLADIQYFGAGTRLSVL.

This rearrangement joins TRBV28 to TRBJ2-7; the D gene is possibly TRBD2 (6 bases). This CDR3 comprises 14 residues. CDR1 and CDR2 (germline): MDHEN, SYDVKM. Trimming took off 2 bases at V and 6 bases at J, with 14 bases between the two ends. The CDR3 region has the DNA TGTGCCAGCAGTTTAACTTTTGGAGGGGTCGAGCAGTACTTC. This translates into CASSLTFGGVEQYF. Combining the CDR3 with reference TRBV28 and TRBJ2-7 gives the whole variable domain DVKVTQSSRYLVKRTGEKVFLECVQDMDHENMFWYRQDPGLGLRLIYFSYDVKMKEKGDIPEGYSVSREKKERFSLILESASTNQTSMYLCASSLTFGGVEQYFGPGTRLTVT.

J is TRBJ2-7 and V is TRBV7-2, with TRBD2 matching over 10 bases. Losses at the gene ends were 3 bases for V and 4 bases for J; bases not matched to a gene: 6. The V gene's germline CDR1 is SGHTA and CDR2 FQGNSA. The CDR3 spans 15 residues. CDR3 amino acids: CASSLGSGRTYEQYF. CDR3 coding DNA: TGTGCCAGCAGCTTGGGTAGCGGGAGGACGTACGAGCAGTACTTC.

The V gene is TRBV7-9, the J gene TRBJ2-5; 7 bases are shared with TRBD2. Germline CDR1 and CDR2: SEHNR and FQNEAQ (reference sequence). The V gene end was trimmed by 5 bases and the J gene end by 5 bases; junction bases not matched to a gene: 5. This CDR3 region has 13 residues. CDR3 nucleotide sequence: TGTGCCAGCAGCCTTGGGGAGGGCGAGACCCAGTACTTC. Translating it yields CASSLGEGETQYF.

CDR3: CASSAQGGEGRLSNQPQHF. DNA for the CDR3: TGTGCCAGCAGCGCACAGGGAGGGGAGGGGAGATTAAGCAATCAGCCCCAGCATTTT. This chain uses TRBV9 with TRBJ1-5, with TRBD1 as a possible D gene (6 bases). CDR3 length equals 19 residues. Germline V CDR1 and CDR2: SGDLS, YYNGEE. The V gene lost 3 bases and the J gene lost 1 base, with 23 bases spanning the gap. Together with reference TRBV9 and TRBJ1-5, the CDR3 gives the full variable domain: DSGVTQTPKHLITATGQRVTLRCSPRSGDLSVYWYQQSLDQGLQFLIQYYNGEERAKGNILERFSAQQFPDLHSELNLSSLELGDSALYFCASSAQGGEGRLSNQPQHFGDGTRLSIL.

This rearrangement joins TRBV5-4 to TRBJ2-5; D unresolved. Germline CDR1 reads SGHNT; CDR2 reads YYREEE (reference sequence). Trimming removed 4 bases at V and 5 bases at J, with 12 bases between. There are 13 residues in the CDR3. CDR3 region: CASSVADPETQYF. The CDR3 region has the DNA TGTGCCAGCAGCGTTGCCGACCCGGAGACCCAGTACTTC.

The chain employs TRBV27 and TRBJ1-1, with 7 positions matching TRBD1. The CDR3 has 15 residues. Germline assignment: CDR1 MNHEY and CDR2 SMNVEV (reference sequence). V dropped 5 bases and J dropped 2; count of bases not matched to a gene: 8. This chain's CDR3 is CASSPGGQVNTEAFF. The CDR3 coding sequence is TGTGCCAGCAGTCCAGGAGGACAGGTAAACACTGAAGCTTTCTTT.

This chain's CDR3 is CASSGTVNTEAFF. Here the CDR3 DNA reads TGCGCCAGCAGCGGGACAGTTAACACTGAAGCTTTCTTT. The V call is TRBV5-1, the J call TRBJ1-1, with 7 bases identical to TRBD1. V trimming: 4 bases; J trimming: 2 bases; junction bases outside the gene matches: 2. Germline CDR1 is SGHRS and CDR2 is YFSETQ. The length of the CDR3 is 13 residues.